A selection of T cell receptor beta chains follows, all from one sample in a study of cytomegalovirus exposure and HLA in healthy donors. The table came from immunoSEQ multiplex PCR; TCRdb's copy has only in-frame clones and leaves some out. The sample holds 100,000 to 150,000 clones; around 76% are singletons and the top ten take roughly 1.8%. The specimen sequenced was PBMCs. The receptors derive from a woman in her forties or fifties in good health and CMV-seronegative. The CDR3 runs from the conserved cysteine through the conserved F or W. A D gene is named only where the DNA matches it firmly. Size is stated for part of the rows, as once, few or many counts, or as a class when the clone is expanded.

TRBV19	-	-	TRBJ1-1	CASSRGGSTLFGTEAFF
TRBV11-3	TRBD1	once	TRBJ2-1	CASSSGTGAYNEQFF
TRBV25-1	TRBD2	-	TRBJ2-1	CASSLLAGVDNEQFF
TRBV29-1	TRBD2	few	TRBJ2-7	CSAIAGSYEQYF
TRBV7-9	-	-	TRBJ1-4	CASSLDLPSEKLFF
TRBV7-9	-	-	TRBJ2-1	CASSLGYYNEQFF
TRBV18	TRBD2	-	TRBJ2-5	CASSPVLAGTQETQYF
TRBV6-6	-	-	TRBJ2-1	CASTGGSNEQFF
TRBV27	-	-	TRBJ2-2	CASSTDRSVAGELFF
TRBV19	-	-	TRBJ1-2	CASSIDGAGRVYGYTF
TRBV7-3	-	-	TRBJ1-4	CASSRQGGGGEKLFF
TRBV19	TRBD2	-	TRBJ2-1	CATGLAGLYNEQFF
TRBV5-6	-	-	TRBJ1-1	CASSLEYGGTEAFF
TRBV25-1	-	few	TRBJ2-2	CASSELAPNTGELFF
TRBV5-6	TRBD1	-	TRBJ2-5	CASSKTTVDRAETQYF
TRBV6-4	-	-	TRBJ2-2	CASSAISTGELFF
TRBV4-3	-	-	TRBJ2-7	CASSQDADFSYEQYF
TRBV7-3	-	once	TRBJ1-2	CASSLHGRVESYTF
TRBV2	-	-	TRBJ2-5	CASSDGRRGTQYF
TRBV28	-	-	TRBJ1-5	CASSLPGEQPQHF
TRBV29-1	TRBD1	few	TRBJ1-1	CSVGTGSNTEAFF
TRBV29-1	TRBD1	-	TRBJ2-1	CSVTGTGVLGEQFF
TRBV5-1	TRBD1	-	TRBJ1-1	CASSSGQGASTEAFF
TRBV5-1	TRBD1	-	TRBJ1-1	CASSLGDRATEAFF
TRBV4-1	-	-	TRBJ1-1	CASSRGLKANTEAFF
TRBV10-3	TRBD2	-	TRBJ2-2	CAISESSGRLTGELFF
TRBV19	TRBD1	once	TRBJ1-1	CASSRSGTGRTEAFF
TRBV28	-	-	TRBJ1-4	CASSTNNEKLFF
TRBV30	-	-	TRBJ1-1	CAWSVRVNTEAFF
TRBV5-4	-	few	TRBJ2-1	CASSSALLEGDGNEQFF
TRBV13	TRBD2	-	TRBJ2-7	CASSPRGLAGGPSSYEQYF
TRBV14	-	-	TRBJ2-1	CASSLNNEQFF
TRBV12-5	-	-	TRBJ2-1	CASGSLYNEQFF
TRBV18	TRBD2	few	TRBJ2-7	CASSSYSGRGDYEQYF
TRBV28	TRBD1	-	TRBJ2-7	CASCVQGAHEQYF
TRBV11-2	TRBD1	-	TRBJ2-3	CASSGWDRVADTQYF
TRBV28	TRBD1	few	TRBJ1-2	CASPYPLDRGGDYTF